Listed here is a single T cell receptor (beta chain). Its antigen has not been determined. The input lacks base qualities; no much larger clone sits a single base away. The source of the sample is a study of blood T cell repertoires in COVID-19 (dated by TCRdb to the early 2020s). In terms of the full investigation: Samples covering the acute and convalescent phases of COVID-19 were provided by collaborators in the United States, Italy and Spain. The repertoires were made available in a free public database intended to serve as a resource for research on the immune response to SARS-CoV-2. Where available, HLA class I and class II types were obtained from metadata supplied by the sample provider rather than from assay-based typing. A de-identified subject ID, COVID-19 status, age in years and sex were almost always included in the sample metadata. The samples were drawn from two sources: the first 160 participants of the ongoing ImmuneRACE study, and over 950 subjects contributed by 6 global collaborators. The prospective study material was composed of cDNA or gDNA derived from T cells, B-cell-depleted T cells, or PBMCs. Subjects who had been exposed to COVID-19, were actively infected with it, or had recovered from it provided the deeply sampled blood TCRbeta repertoires that made up the dataset. Summary of the overall study and its limitations: How much clinical and demographic metadata was included differed by source and by participant, and the metadata was provided uncurated.

TCRbeta CDR3 regions were amplified from genomic DNA using the immunoSEQ Assay, a bias-controlled multiplex PCR. The original methods were these. The number of nucleated cells in each sample was estimated from the amplification of reference gene primers within the assay. Sequence reads were collapsed and filtered to measure the absolute abundance of every unique TCRbeta CDR3 rearrangement. Productive Simpson clonality was computed per sample as the square root of Simpson's diversity index over productive rearrangements. In TCRdb, the immuneACCESS table is reduced to in-frame sequences with V and J assigned. These tables do not hold every clone; where another copy was compared, an unresolved V gene accounts for under half, and the others remain unexplained. That table furnishes V, J and clone size, whereas the DNA furnished D and trimming. The sample contains some 200,000 clones, 80% to 90% of them found a single time. In total, the top ten clones hold around 6.5% of the sample.

Whole blood was collected in K2EDTA tubes by collaborating institutions according to the institutions' own protocols. For TCRbeta analysis, collaborators shipped samples as frozen whole blood, isolated PBMCs, or DNA extracted from either of those sample types. The CDR3 has 17 amino acids, counting the end cysteine and phenylalanine. Kept here is only the CDR3 DNA, which spans 51 bases and is read in frame from base 1. From a lookup of the germline V gene, CDR1 and CDR2 are ENHRY and SYGVKD. From V the trimming removes 3 bases and from J it removes 0 bases, while the gene matches leave 8 bases of the junction unaccounted for.

Material for sequencing was peripheral blood. This TCR was sampled from a man older than 75 with acute or convalescent COVID-19. The V and J genes are TRBV10-3 and TRBJ2-1; 7 central bases correspond to TRBD2. The CDR3: CAISETGAGSSYNEQFF. The bases are TGTGCCATCAGTGAAACCGGAGCGGGGAGCTCCTACAATGAGCAGTTCTTC.